Below, 26 T cell receptor beta chains from the same sample are listed, as sequenced in a study of blood T cells in healthy people across ages. Using a J-beta primer mix together with a sample-barcoded 5' primer, a second PCR was run for roughly 7 to 11 cycles. TCRdb reprocessed the 5' RACE reads with MiXCR, giving one entry per CDR3 protein. There are around 1,700,000 distinct CDR3 sequences in the sample; 28% occur only once, and over 7% lies in the top ten. Sequenced input: blood. The receptors were sampled from a woman in her twenties or thirties in good health.

At least ten counts were recorded for this clonotype. This sequence joins TRBV5-1 and TRBJ1-4; D is ambiguous. Germline assignment: CDR1 SGHRS and CDR2 YFSETQ. The CDR3 is 14 residues long. The ends were cut back, 5 bases at V and 5 bases at J, with 13 bases in the middle. Here the CDR3 DNA reads TGCGCCAGCAGGGTTGGCATCACCAATGAAAAACTGTTTTTT. Protein product: CASRVGITNEKLFF.

As to this clonotype: A much larger clone sits a single nucleotide away, making a read error possible. This chain links TRBV7-3 with TRBJ2-3; D is tentatively TRBD1 or TRBD2 (5 bases each). Germline assignment: CDR1 SGHTA and CDR2 FQGTGA. There are 14 residues in the CDR3. V was trimmed by 1 base and J by 1 base, leaving 6 bases between them. Here the CDR3 reads CASSLMGGTDTQYF. CDR3 coding DNA: TGTGCCAGCAGCTTAATGGGGGGCACAGATACGCAGTATTTT.

The chain recombines TRBV2 with TRBJ1-1; TRBD1 matches at 8 bases. After removal of 9 bases from V and 8 bases from J, the junction contained 11 bases not matched to a gene. Per germline, CDR1 SNHLY and CDR2 FYNNEI. The CDR3 totals 13 residues. CDR3 coding DNA: TGTGCCAGTTTCCCCTCAGGGGGCGGCGAAGCTTTCTTT. Translated: CASFPSGGGEAFF. Complete variable domain (other parts from reference TRBV2 and TRBJ1-1): EPEVTQTPSHQVTQMGQEVILRCVPISNHLYFYWYRQILGQKVEFLVSFYNNEISEKSEIFDDQFSVERPDGSNFTLKIRSTKLEDSAMYFCASFPSGGGEAFFGQGTRLTVV.

As concerns this clonotype: Compared with germline, one end of the junction differs, possibly owing to a read error. The chain uses TRBV28 and TRBJ2-3; D is possibly TRBD1 (6 bases). The CDR3 is 15 amino acids. From germline, CDR1 is MDHEN and CDR2 SYDVKM. The CDR3 sequence is CAISPGTGPPDTQYF. The DNA for the CDR3 is TGTGCCATCAGTCCAGGTACAGGGCCCCCAGATACGCAGTATTTT.

The CDR3 spells CSARTANEKLFF. The CDR3 DNA reads TGCAGCGCAAGGACAGCTAATGAAAAACTGTTTTTT. The rearrangement uses TRBV29-1 and TRBJ1-4, with D possibly matching TRBD1 (6 bases). Germline lookup yields CDR1 SQVTM and CDR2 ANQGSEA. V lost 7 bases, J lost 3 bases, and 9 bases lay in between. This CDR3 comprises 12 residues. The variable domain in full, with the rest retrieved from reference TRBV29-1 and TRBJ1-4, is SAVISQKPSRDICQRGTSLTIQCQVDSQVTMMFWYRQQPGQSLTLIATANQGSEATYESGFVIDKFPISRPNLTFSTLTVSNMSPEDSSIYLCSARTANEKLFFGSGTQLSVL.

The table lists this clonotype with many counts. The rearrangement links TRBV4-3 to TRBJ2-3, with D maybe TRBD2 (7 bases). V lost 0 bases and J 3 bases, leaving 10 bases between the germline ends. This CDR3 region has 15 residues. Germline CDR1 LGHNA, CDR2 YSLEER. The CDR3 loop reads CASSQDGGATDTQYF. CDR3 nucleotides: TGCGCCAGCAGCCAAGATGGGGGGGCTACAGATACGCAGTATTTT.

There are a few counts of this clonotype. This sequence joins TRBV29-1 and TRBJ1-2; no clear D. The CDR3 contains 12 residues. Trimming took off 4 bases at V and 6 bases at J, with 12 bases between the two ends. Germline V gene lookup returns CDR1 SQVTM and CDR2 ANQGSEA. As DNA, the CDR3 is TGCAGCGTTGTTACCGGGGTTGATGGCTACACCTTC. Residues: CSVVTGVDGYTF.

The chain carries TRBV10-2 and TRBJ2-1; 8 bases map to TRBD1. This CDR3 has 15 residues. The V gene end was trimmed by 3 bases and the J gene end by 7 bases; junction bases not matched to a gene: 8. Germline V gives CDR1 WSHSY, CDR2 SAAADI. The CDR3 nucleotides are TGCGCCAGCAGTGACTACAGGGGGATCCGGAATGAGCAGTTCTTC. Amino acids: CASSDYRGIRNEQFF.

This clonotype was seen a single time. The chain carries TRBV7-6 and TRBJ2-5; TRBD2 aligns across 7 bases. This CDR3 is 15 amino acids long. J lost 11 bases, V lost 6 bases, and 18 bases had no gene match. Per the germline V gene, CDR1 is SGHVS and CDR2 is FNYEAQ. The CDR3 DNA reads TGTGCCAGCAGTTTGATCGGGGGGAGGTGCTATGAGCAGTACTTC. This encodes CASSLIGGRCYEQYF.

In its sample, this clonotype was seen a few times. The rearrangement joins TRBV29-1 to TRBJ1-5, with a weak D call TRBD1 (6 bases). Trimming took off 7 bases at V and 2 bases at J, with 15 bases between the two ends. Germline CDR1 SQVTM, CDR2 ANQGSEA. The CDR3 is 14 amino acids. As DNA, the CDR3 is TGCAGCGCTGTCCTTGGGGGGCGCAATCAGCCCCAGCATTTT. Its protein is CSAVLGGRNQPQHF.

This clonotype was counted at least ten times. This sequence joins TRBV12-3 or TRBV12-4 and TRBJ2-7; D uncertain. The CDR3 is 9 amino acids. The V and J ends lost 10 bases and 4 bases respectively, with 5 bases between them. CDR3 DNA sequence: TGTGCCAAGAGGTACGAGCAGTACTTC. The encoded protein is CAKRYEQYF.

This clonotype turned up a few times. J is TRBJ2-5 and V is TRBV5-1; maybe TRBD1 (5 bases). Between the trimmed V and J ends, which lost 0 bases and 5 bases, there was a span of 11 bases. CDR1 is SGHRS and CDR2 is YFSETQ in the germline V gene. The CDR3 runs 14 residues. The CDR3 DNA follows: TGCGCCAGCAGCTTGGGGACAATTTTCGAGACCCAGTACTTC. Its protein product is CASSLGTIFETQYF. Filled out from reference TRBV5-1 and TRBJ2-5, the complete variable domain reads KAGVTQTPRYLIKTRGQQVTLSCSPISGHRSVSWYQQTPGQGLQFLFEYFSETQRNKGNFPGRFSGRQFSNSRSEMNVSTLELGDSALYLCASSLGTIFETQYFGPGTRLLVL.

About this clonotype: This clone may be a read error of a much larger clone one base away. The chain recombines TRBV24-1 with TRBJ2-5; the D gene is possibly TRBD2 (6 bases). Germline V gene data show CDR1 as KGHDR and CDR2 as SFDVKD. V lost 3 bases and J lost 7, with 17 bases in between. The CDR3 is 15 amino acids. CDR3 coding DNA: TGTGCCACCAGTGATACAGGCCCGGTGGGGGGGACCCAGTACTTC. It specifies CATSDTGPVGGTQYF.

This clonotype appeared a few times. Germline and junction disagree at one end, which may indicate a read error. The CDR3 sequence: CSVAYVGGNKQFF. The DNA of the CDR3 is TGCAGCGTTGCTTACGTGGGGGGCAATAAGCAGTTCTTC. The chain recombines TRBV29-1 with TRBJ2-1; D assignment may be TRBD1 or TRBD2 (6 bases each). Germline V CDR1 and CDR2: SQVTM, ANQGSEA. The CDR3 has 13 residues.

As concerns this clonotype: Given the absence of the conserved phenylalanine or tryptophan at the CDR3 end, a read error is likely. The chain uses TRBV6-5 and TRBJ2-5; D might be TRBD1 (5 bases). Germline V lookup: CDR1 MNHEY, CDR2 SVGAGI. V lost 5 bases to trimming and J lost 6 bases, with 19 bases between them. This CDR3 has 15 residues. The CDR3 bases are TGTGCCAGCAGTCGGGTTAGGGGCGGAGCACAGACCCAGTACGTC. The encoded protein is CASSRVRGGAQTQYV.

This clonotype occurred a few times. The chain is built from TRBV30 and TRBJ2-1; D is unclear. Germline CDR1 GTSNPN, CDR2 SVGIG (reference sequence). CDR3 size: 12 residues. V was clipped by 0 bases and J by 6 bases, with 6 bases between them. The CDR3 here is CAWSVGPNEQFF. The CDR3 bases are TGTGCCTGGAGTGTAGGTCCCAATGAGCAGTTCTTC.

Ten or more counts support this clonotype. This chain connects TRBV11-2 to TRBJ2-3; 7 nucleotides match TRBD1. The CDR3 extends over 15 amino acids. V dropped 1 base and J dropped 12; count of bases not matched to a gene: 13. Germline assignment: CDR1 SGHAT and CDR2 FQNNGV. DNA for the CDR3: TGTGCCAGCAGCTTAGGCCGGACAGGTTGGACTCGTCAGTATTTT. As protein: CASSLGRTGWTRQYF.

There are many counts of this clonotype. The gene calls are TRBV12-3 or TRBV12-4 and TRBJ2-1; D possibly corresponds to TRBD1 (6 bases). Between the trimmed V and J ends, which lost 9 bases and 4 bases, there was a span of 16 bases. The CDR3 is 14 amino acids. CDR3 DNA sequence: TGTGCCAGTGCCGGGACATTAGAATACAATGAGCAGTTCTTC. As protein: CASAGTLEYNEQFF.

This clonotype was seen at least ten times. This chain links TRBV27 with TRBJ2-1; the D gene is possibly TRBD1 (6 bases). This CDR3 spans 15 amino acids. Looked up from germline, CDR1 is MNHEY and CDR2 is SMNVEV (reference sequence). The V and J ends lost 0 bases and 3 bases respectively, with 9 bases between them. The CDR3 bases are TGTGCCAGCAGTTTATCGCGAGGGGGCTACAATGAGCAGTTCTTC. This encodes CASSLSRGGYNEQFF.

This clonotype was recorded a few times. V is TRBV27 and J is TRBJ2-3; D is possibly TRBD1 (6 bases). The germline V gene has CDR1 MNHEY and CDR2 SMNVEV (reference sequence). V lost 7 bases, J lost 2 bases, and 19 bases lay in between. The length of the CDR3 is 16 residues. CDR3 residues: CASTELGRGVTDTQYF. The CDR3 nucleotides read TGTGCCAGCACCGAATTGGGCAGGGGAGTCACAGATACGCAGTATTTT.

The chain carries TRBV27 and TRBJ2-5; 9 bases line up with TRBD2. V shed 3 bases and J 3 bases; nucleotides not matched to a gene: 11. The CDR3 is 17 amino acids. CDR1 and CDR2 from the germline V gene are MNHEY and SMNVEV (reference sequence). The CDR3 nucleotides read TGTGCCAGCAGTTTGCTAGCGGGGTATTGGGAGGAAGAGACCCAGTACTTC. This sequence encodes CASSLLAGYWEEETQYF.

Concerning this clonotype: A read error may produce the germline difference seen at one junction end. The chain employs TRBV29-1 and TRBJ1-1; possibly TRBD1 for D (5 bases). Per the germline V gene, CDR1 is SQVTM and CDR2 is ANQGSEA. The CDR3 totals 12 residues. The CDR3: CSVLTLDTVAFF. As DNA, the CDR3 is TGCAGCGTTCTGACGTTGGACACTGTAGCTTTCTTT.

This chain links TRBV6-5 with TRBJ2-5; D may match TRBD1 or TRBD2 (5 bases each). The DNA end lines up better with TRBJ2-7; the J call may be wrong. Germline V gives CDR1 MNHEY, CDR2 SVGAGI. This CDR3 comprises 16 residues. The CDR3 nucleotides read TGTGCCAGCAGTTCGCCCCGTCTTGGGGGTTACTACGAGCAGTACTTC. Translated, it gives CASSSPRLGGYYEQYF.

This clonotype has more than one count but fewer than ten. The chain is built from TRBV5-1 and TRBJ2-7, with 9 bases that match TRBD2. Germline CDR1 and CDR2: SGHRS and YFSETQ. This CDR3 is 16 amino acids long. The V and J ends lost 0 bases and 2 bases, in that order; junction bases with no gene match: 6. Written as DNA, the CDR3 is TGCGCCAGCAGCTTGGGGCTAGCGGGGAACACCTACGAGCAGTACTTC. This sequence encodes CASSLGLAGNTYEQYF.

The chain joins TRBV24-1 to TRBJ1-5; D is unresolved. V lost 2 bases, J lost 5 bases, and 3 bases lay in between. Germline CDR1 and CDR2: KGHDR and SFDVKD. This CDR3 comprises 12 residues. CDR3 sequence reads: CATSDSHQPQHF. CDR3 DNA: TGTGCCACCAGTGATTCCCATCAGCCCCAGCATTTT.

The chain links TRBV20-1 to TRBJ2-3, with a tentative D call TRBD2 (6 bases). Germline assignment: CDR1 DFQATT and CDR2 SNEGSKA (reference sequence). The CDR3 has 13 amino acids. V lost 4 bases to trimming and J lost 6 bases, with 14 bases between them. The CDR3 sequence is CSAMLPREDTQYF. The CDR3 coding sequence is TGCAGTGCTATGTTGCCCCGGGAGGATACGCAGTATTTT.